Listed here are 10 T cell receptor beta chains from one sample, sequenced in a study of blood T cell repertoires in COVID-19. Assay: immunoSEQ multiplex PCR; the TCRdb copy retains only in-frame clones and omits some. Among fewer than 55,000 clones listed, about four fifths were seen once. The specimen sequenced was peripheral blood. Receptor source: a man aged 45 to 65 with acute or convalescent COVID-19.

The rearrangement links TRBV7-2 to TRBJ2-7; 9 bases line up with TRBD1. With V trimmed by 0 bases and J by 4 bases, 7 bases remained unmatched. This CDR3 is 16 amino acids long. Germline assignment: CDR1 SGHTA and CDR2 FQGNSA. CDR3 sequence reads: CASSLARTGGLYEQYF. CDR3 DNA: TGTGCCAGCAGCTTAGCGCGCACAGGGGGCTTGTACGAGCAGTACTTC.

This chain uses TRBV9 with TRBJ2-5; the match to TRBD2 covers 11 bases. This CDR3 spans 16 amino acids. Looked up from germline, CDR1 is SGDLS and CDR2 is YYNGEE. V was clipped by 3 bases and J by 5 bases; unmatched bases: 9. The DNA of the CDR3 is TGTGCCAGCAGCGGTTACCCCCCTAGCGGGGGGGAGACCCAGTACTTC. It specifies CASSGYPPSGGETQYF.

Only a few counts were recorded for this clone. The CDR3: CASSSGHQNQPQHF. The CDR3 DNA sequence: TGTGCCAGCAGTTCCGGACACCAGAATCAGCCCCAGCATTTT. V usage is TRBV6-5 and J usage is TRBJ1-5; tentatively, D is TRBD1 (5 bases). The CDR3 covers 14 residues. V was pared by 4 bases and J by 4 bases, with 11 bases between. Per germline, CDR1 MNHEY and CDR2 SVGAGI.

The rearrangement uses TRBV6-2 or TRBV6-3 and TRBJ2-1, with 7 bases matching TRBD2. With V trimmed by 5 bases and J by 15 bases, 13 bases remained unmatched. Germline V gene data show CDR1 as MNHEY and CDR2 as SVGEGT. This CDR3 comprises 13 residues. The CDR3 DNA reads as TGTGCCAGCAGTGTCCTAGCGGAATACTCCGCGTTCTTC. This codes for CASSVLAEYSAFF.

This sequence joins TRBV4-1 and TRBJ2-7, with D tentatively TRBD2 (5 bases). The CDR3 totals 17 residues. Trimming removed 1 base at V and 0 bases at J, with 16 bases between. Looked up from germline, CDR1 is MGHRA and CDR2 is YSYEKL. CDR3 DNA: TGCGCCAGCAGCCAAGTACATGGCGGGTACCCCTCCTACGAGCAGTACTTC. This codes for CASSQVHGGYPSYEQYF.

This rearrangement joins TRBV19 to TRBJ2-3, with D perhaps TRBD2 (5 bases). The V end was cut by 7 bases, the J end by 2 bases, with 19 bases between. Germline V gives CDR1 LNHDA, CDR2 SQIVND (reference sequence). This CDR3 region has 16 residues. The CDR3 bases are TGTGCCAGTAAGGTAGCCGCAAGCGGTGACACAGATACGCAGTATTTT. It translates to CASKVAASGDTDTQYF.

J is TRBJ2-5 and V is TRBV7-6; D is possibly TRBD2 (6 bases). The germline CDR1 and CDR2 sequences are SGHVS and FNYEAQ. This CDR3 comprises 14 residues. V lost 2 bases, J lost 1 base, and 8 bases lay in between. This chain's CDR3 is CASSLPGLQETQYF. In DNA, the CDR3 is TGTGCCAGCAGCTTACCGGGACTCCAAGAGACCCAGTACTTC.

V gene TRBV7-9 combines with J gene TRBJ1-2; 8 bases agree with TRBD1. CDR3 length: 12 amino acids. The V and J ends lost 3 bases and 8 bases, in that order; junction bases with no gene match: 2. Germline lookup yields CDR1 SEHNR and CDR2 FQNEAQ (reference sequence). In DNA, the CDR3 is TGTGCCAGCAGCTTTGGGACAGGAGGCTACACCTTC. Encoded protein: CASSFGTGGYTF.

V gene TRBV5-1 combines with J gene TRBJ2-2; 7 nucleotides align to TRBD1. The CDR3 is 15 amino acids. Germline V CDR1 and CDR2: SGHRS, YFSETQ. J lost 6 bases, V lost 4 bases, and 9 bases had no gene match. The CDR3 DNA reads TGCGCCAGCAGCCTGGGGACAGTGGGGGCCGGGGAGCTGTTTTTT. Encoded protein: CASSLGTVGAGELFF.

V is TRBV12-3 or TRBV12-4 and J is TRBJ2-7, with D possibly TRBD1 on 6 matching bases. Trimming removed 6 bases at V and 4 bases at J, with 10 bases between. The CDR3 totals 12 residues. CDR3 residues: CASRAQGYEQYF. The CDR3 bases are TGTGCCAGCAGAGCACAGGGTTACGAGCAGTACTTC.